This T cell receptor beta chain was recorded in a study of blood T cell repertoires in COVID-19. TCRdb's table, derived via immunoSEQ multiplex PCR, lists solely in-frame clones and lacks some. The sample lists 270,000 or so clones, around 90% occurring once. The source of this sequence is a woman in her thirties with acute COVID-19. The sample was PBMCs or T cells enriched from blood (not recorded which).

The CDR3 coding sequence is TGTGCCAGCAGCTCAGGCCGACAGGCTGCAACTAATGAAAAACTGTTTTTT. It encodes CASSSGRQAATNEKLFF. V usage is TRBV9 and J usage is TRBJ1-4, with D perhaps TRBD1 (6 bases). This CDR3 is built from 17 residues. Trimming pared 4 bases from V and 0 bases from J, leaving 16 bases between. Germline CDR1 reads SGDLS; CDR2 reads YYNGEE.